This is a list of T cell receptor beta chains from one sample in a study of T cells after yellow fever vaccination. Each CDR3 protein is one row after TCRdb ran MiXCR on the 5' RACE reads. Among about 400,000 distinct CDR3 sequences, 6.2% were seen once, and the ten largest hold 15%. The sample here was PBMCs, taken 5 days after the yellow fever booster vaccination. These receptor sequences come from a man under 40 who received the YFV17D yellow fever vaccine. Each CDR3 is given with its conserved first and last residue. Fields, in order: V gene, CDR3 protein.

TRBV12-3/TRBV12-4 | CASSLALAGGTYEQYF
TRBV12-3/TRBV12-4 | CASSPGTLRGNEQFF
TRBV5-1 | CASSPGGGLSEKLFF
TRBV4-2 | CASKQPGLGINTGELFF
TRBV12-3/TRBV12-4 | CASSPPGGRETPNEQFF
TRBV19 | CASSIGQNNEQFF
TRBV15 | CATSRDRWNEQFF
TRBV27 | CASSWRRGPETQYF
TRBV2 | CASRPGTRGGAGELFF
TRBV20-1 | CSARGSAGGPGEQFF
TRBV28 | CASSSSGRAESYEQYF
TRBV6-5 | CASSYSTGGYNEQFF
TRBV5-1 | CASSLETGGAIEQFF
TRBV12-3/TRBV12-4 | CASSSRRKNPYEQYF
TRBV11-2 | CASSWEWVPSGDESYNEQFF
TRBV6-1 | CASRDETGSRNTEAFF
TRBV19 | CASRTFLGFNEKLFF
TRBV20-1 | CSARDFHRGKSYEQYF
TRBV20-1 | CSARGQGASSNQPQHF
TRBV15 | CATRTGQGHNEQFF
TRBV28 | CASSSHGPQETQYF
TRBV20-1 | CSARPTSPSYEQYF
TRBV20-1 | CSASEQLEAFF
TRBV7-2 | CASSMVAGGPGEQYF
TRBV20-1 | CSAGPLGETQYF
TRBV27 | CASSFWGAETQYF
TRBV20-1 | CSAALALGTDTQYF
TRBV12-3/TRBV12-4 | CASKYNYNEQFF
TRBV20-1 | CSGLQDSNQPQHF
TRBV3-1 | CASSWGHYEQYF
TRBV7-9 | CASSLAQRNSPLHF
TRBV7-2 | CASSLTGLHTGELFF
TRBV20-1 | CSARAFPQETQYF
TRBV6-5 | CASSSTPGLAGIPYNEQFF
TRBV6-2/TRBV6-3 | CASSYAQGTYNEQFF
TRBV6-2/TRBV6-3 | CASSGLGADTQYF
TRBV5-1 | CASSLGGTGYNSPLHF
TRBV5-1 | CASSGGGAQETQYF
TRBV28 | CASSLLPSGRYRTDTQYF
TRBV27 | CASSIADGYEQYF
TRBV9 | CASSVEVDSYGYTF
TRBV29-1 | CSAMTGQETQYF
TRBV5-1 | CASRNLIAGRNEQFF
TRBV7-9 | CASSLGGQAQPQHF
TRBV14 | CASSQDFETQYF
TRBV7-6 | CASSFVDMNTEAFF